Shown below are 12 T cell receptor beta chains from a single sample sequenced in a study of cytomegalovirus exposure and HLA in healthy donors. Use of 60 Vbeta and 13 Jbeta primers characterized the PCR. Some clones are missing from TCRdb's copy, which holds only in-frame ones; the method was immunoSEQ multiplex PCR. This sample yields over 150,000 clones, of which about 63% are seen a single time; less than 3% belongs to the top ten. Material for sequencing was PBMCs. Receptors originate from a woman between 35 and 50 years old in good health and CMV-seropositive.

The chain couples TRBV7-3 to TRBJ2-1; 10 nucleotides align to TRBD2. Germline CDR1 SGHTA, CDR2 FQGTGA. The J segment lost 4 bases and the V segment lost 2 bases, leaving 11 bases of the junction unmatched. The CDR3 has 18 amino acids. CDR3 coding DNA: TGTGCCAGCAGCTTATGGGCCTCCACTAGCGGGACATACAATGAGCAGTTCTTC. Translated, it gives CASSLWASTSGTYNEQFF.

With regard to this clone: A junction end diverges from the germline sequence, so it may reflect a read error. The chain combines TRBV7-9 with TRBJ2-7, with D possibly matching TRBD2 (5 bases). The germline V gene has CDR1 SEHNR and CDR2 FQNEAQ (reference sequence). This CDR3 is 14 amino acids long. CDR3 loop: CSSSLALTLYEQYF. CDR3 nucleotides: TGTTCCAGCAGCTTAGCGTTAACTTTATACGAGCAGTACTTC.

The rearrangement joins TRBV19 to TRBJ1-2; maybe TRBD1 (6 bases). Germline CDR1 and CDR2: LNHDA and SQIVND (reference sequence). There are 13 residues in the CDR3. V shed 10 bases and J shed 1 base, with 13 bases lying between them. CDR3 nucleotide sequence: TGTGCCACCCTACAGGGATATAACTATGGCTACACCTTC. Encoded protein: CATLQGYNYGYTF.

This chain links TRBV2 with TRBJ1-2, with 10 bases fitting TRBD1. The V gene's germline CDR1 is SNHLY and CDR2 FYNNEI. CDR3 length equals 12 residues. The V gene end was trimmed by 6 bases and the J gene end by 6 bases; junction bases not matched to a gene: 1. The chain's CDR3 is CASRGTGDGYTF. The CDR3 DNA is TGTGCCAGCAGGGGGACAGGGGATGGCTACACCTTC.

This rearrangement joins TRBV9 to TRBJ2-3, with TRBD2 identical over 11 bases. Germline assignment: CDR1 SGDLS and CDR2 YYNGEE. J was trimmed by 1 base and V by 3 bases; bases with no gene match: 1. The CDR3 has 15 residues. In nucleotides, the CDR3 is TGTGCCAGCAGCGCGGGACTAGCGGGCACAGATACGCAGTATTTT. This sequence encodes CASSAGLAGTDTQYF.

This clone showed up just a few times. V usage is TRBV6-5 and J usage is TRBJ2-7, with a tentative D call TRBD1 (6 bases). Germline CDR1 MNHEY, CDR2 SVGAGI. The ends were cut back, 0 bases at V and 3 bases at J, with 9 bases in the middle. This CDR3 comprises 14 residues. This CDR3 is CASSYSGAGYEQYF. CDR3 sequence (DNA): TGTGCCAGCAGTTACTCGGGGGCAGGCTACGAGCAGTACTTC.

This chain links TRBV7-3 with TRBJ2-2; a weak D match, TRBD1 (5 bases). V gave up 7 bases and J gave up 6 bases, with 15 bases separating them. The CDR3 contains 14 residues. CDR1 and CDR2 (germline): SGHTA, FQGTGA. The CDR3: CASTPGARSGELFF. The CDR3 coding sequence is TGTGCCAGCACCCCTGGGGCGCGTTCCGGGGAGCTGTTTTTT. Full variable domain (missing parts from reference TRBV7-3 and TRBJ2-2): GAGVSQTPSNKVTEKGKYVELRCDPISGHTALYWYRQSLGQGPEFLIYFQGTGAADDSGLPNDRFFAVRPEGSVSTLKIQRTERGDSAVYLCASTPGARSGELFFGEGSRLTVL.

The chain couples TRBV6-1 to TRBJ1-2; D is possibly TRBD1 (6 bases). V gave up 4 bases and J gave up 5 bases, with 14 bases separating them. Per germline, CDR1 MNHNS and CDR2 SASEGT. The CDR3 is 14 amino acids. The CDR3: CASSAEQGRYGYTF. As DNA, the CDR3 is TGTGCCAGCAGTGCCGAACAGGGTCGGTATGGCTACACCTTC.

The chain has TRBV15 and TRBJ1-2, with D unresolved. The germline CDR1 and CDR2 sequences are LNHNV and YYDKDF (reference sequence). The CDR3 has 14 amino acids. V was shortened by 8 bases and J by 0 bases, with 13 bases between the two germline ends. The CDR3 loop is CATLRGGANYGYTF. Written as DNA, the CDR3 is TGTGCCACCTTACGGGGTGGTGCTAACTATGGCTACACCTTC.

This chain links TRBV18 with TRBJ1-2; possible D gene TRBD1, 5 bases. Germline CDR1 is KGHSH and CDR2 is LQKENI. The V and J ends lost 3 bases and 4 bases respectively, with 9 bases between them. CDR3 length: 13 residues. In nucleotides, the CDR3 is TGTGCCAGCTCACCTACTGACAGCTATGGCTACACCTTC. Amino acid sequence: CASSPTDSYGYTF.

The V and J genes are TRBV9 and TRBJ1-5, with TRBD1 identical over 10 bases. The V and J ends lost 0 bases and 4 bases, in that order; junction bases with no gene match: 1. Germline V gene lookup returns CDR1 SGDLS and CDR2 YYNGEE. CDR3 length equals 15 residues. This CDR3 reads CASSVGGQGNQPQHF. The CDR3 DNA sequence: TGTGCCAGCAGCGTAGGGGGACAGGGGAATCAGCCCCAGCATTTT.

The chain couples TRBV18 to TRBJ2-5, with 11 bases aligning to TRBD1. Unmatched junction bases numbered 5, after V lost 6 bases and J lost 2 bases. The CDR3 length is 15 residues. Germline V CDR1 and CDR2: KGHSH, LQKENI. The CDR3 loop is CASSPGQGVQETQYF. In nucleotides, the CDR3 is TGTGCCAGCTCTCCGGGACAGGGGGTTCAAGAGACCCAGTACTTC. Full variable domain (rest looked up from reference TRBV18 and TRBJ2-5): NAGVMQNPRHLVRRRGQEARLRCSPMKGHSHVYWYRQLPEEGLKFMVYLQKENIIDESGMPKERFSAEFPKEGPSILRIQQVVRGDSAAYFCASSPGQGVQETQYFGPGTRLLVL.